Sequencing of this TCR beta chain was carried out in a study of breast tumors, draining lymph nodes, adjacent tissues. General observations from the study: Tumors had less TCR diversity than lymph nodes, more than nontumor tissue. Compared with basal-like, luminal-like tumors shared significantly more repertoire with nontumor tissue.

CDR1 is DFQATT and CDR2 is SNEGSKA in the germline V gene (reference sequence). The CDR3 has 11 residues. Breast cancer patients provided tissue from their axillary draining lymph nodes. TCRdb analysed the multiplex PCR reads with MiXCR anew, one entry per CDR3 protein. Here the sample spans over 150,000 distinct CDR3 sequences, roughly 31% being singletons. This clonotype was counted only a few times. The target antigen is unknown. One base away lies a much larger clone, so this may be a sequencing read error. The source of this sequence is a female donor with breast cancer. Some clones in this sample may be carry-over from other donors' samples. The material sequenced was axillary lymph node tissue. The chain has TRBV20-1 and TRBJ2-1; TRBD2 is a possible D gene (5 bases). Here the CDR3 DNA reads TGCAGTGCTGGTCTAGCTCTTGAGCAGTCCTTC. It codes for CSAGLALEQSF.